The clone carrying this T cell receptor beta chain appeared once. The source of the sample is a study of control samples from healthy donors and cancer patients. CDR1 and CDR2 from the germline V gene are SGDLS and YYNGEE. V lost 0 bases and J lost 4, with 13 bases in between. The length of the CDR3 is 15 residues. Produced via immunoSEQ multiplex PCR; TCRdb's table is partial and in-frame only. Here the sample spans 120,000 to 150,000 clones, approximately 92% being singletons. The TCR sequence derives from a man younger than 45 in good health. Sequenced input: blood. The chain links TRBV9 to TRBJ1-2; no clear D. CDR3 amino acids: CASSVADTESYGYTF. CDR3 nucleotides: TGTGCCAGCAGCGTAGCTGATACAGAGAGCTATGGCTACACCTTC.